These T cell receptor beta chains were read from a single sample in a study of somatic mutations in cytotoxic T cells in rheumatoid arthritis. Libraries were prepared by immunoSEQ multiplex PCR; TCRdb keeps only in-frame clonotypes and omits some of them. The data contain 30,000 to 45,000 clones, about four fifths of them singletons. The sequencing sample was made of CD8+ T cells sorted from blood. These receptors were obtained from a man aged 35 to 55 in good health. Both conserved end residues are part of each CDR3. D genes are given only for firm matches. A clone size is listed for some rows: how often the clone was seen (once, few, many), or a class if it is expanded.

TRBJ1-5	few	TRBV21-1	-	TGTGCCAGCAGCAAAGGGGGGAGTAGCAATCAGCCCCAGCATTTT	CASSKGGSSNQPQHF
TRBJ2-7	-	TRBV27	TRBD2	TGTGCCAGCAGTTTAAGAGGTCGGACTAGCGTCTTCTCCTACGAGCAGTACTTC	CASSLRGRTSVFSYEQYF
TRBJ2-7	-	TRBV7-7	-	TGTGCCAGCAGCTTAGACGGAAACTACGAGCAGTACTTC	CASSLDGNYEQYF
TRBJ1-1	-	TRBV15	-	TGTGCCACCAGCAGAGATGATAGAACTGAAGCTTTCTTT	CATSRDDRTEAFF
TRBJ2-7	-	TRBV4-3	-	TGCGCCAGCAGCCAATCGGGCTCCTACGAGCAGTACTTC	CASSQSGSYEQYF
TRBJ1-1	few	TRBV6-5	-	TGTGCCAGCAGTTACTCTCCAACAGGTCAGACCGAAGCTTTCTTT	CASSYSPTGQTEAFF
TRBJ2-2	-	TRBV11-2	-	TGTGCCAGCAGCTTGAGGCAGCTGTTTTTT	CASSLRQLFF
TRBJ2-1	-	TRBV7-9	-	TGTGCCAGCAGCTGGGGGGAGGAAGCCGCTTCCTACAATGAGCAGTTCTTC	CASSWGEEAASYNEQFF
TRBJ2-5	-	TRBV27	-	TGTGCCAGCAGTTCCTCGGAGAGTCAAGAGACCCAGTACTTC	CASSSSESQETQYF
TRBJ1-1	-	TRBV11-2	-	TGTGCCAGCAGCTTAAACGATAACACTGAAGCTTTCTTT	CASSLNDNTEAFF